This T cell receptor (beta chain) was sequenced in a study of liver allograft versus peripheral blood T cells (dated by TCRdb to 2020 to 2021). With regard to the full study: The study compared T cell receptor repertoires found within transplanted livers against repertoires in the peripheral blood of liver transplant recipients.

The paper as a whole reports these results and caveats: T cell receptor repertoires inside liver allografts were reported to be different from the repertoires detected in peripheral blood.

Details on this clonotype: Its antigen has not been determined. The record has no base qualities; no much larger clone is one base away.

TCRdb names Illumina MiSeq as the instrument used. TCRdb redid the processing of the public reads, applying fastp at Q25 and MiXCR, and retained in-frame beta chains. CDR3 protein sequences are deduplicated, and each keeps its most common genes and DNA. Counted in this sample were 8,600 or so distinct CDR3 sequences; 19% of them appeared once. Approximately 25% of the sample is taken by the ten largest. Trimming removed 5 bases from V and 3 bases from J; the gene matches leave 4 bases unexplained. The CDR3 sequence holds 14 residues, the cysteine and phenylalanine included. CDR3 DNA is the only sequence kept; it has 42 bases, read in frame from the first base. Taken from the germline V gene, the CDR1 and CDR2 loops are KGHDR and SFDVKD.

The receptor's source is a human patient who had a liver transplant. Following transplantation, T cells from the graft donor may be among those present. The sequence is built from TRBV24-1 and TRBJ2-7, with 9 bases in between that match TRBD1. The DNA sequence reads TGTGCCACCAGTGCCCGGGGACAGGGCTACGAGCAGTACTTC. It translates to CATSARGQGYEQYF.